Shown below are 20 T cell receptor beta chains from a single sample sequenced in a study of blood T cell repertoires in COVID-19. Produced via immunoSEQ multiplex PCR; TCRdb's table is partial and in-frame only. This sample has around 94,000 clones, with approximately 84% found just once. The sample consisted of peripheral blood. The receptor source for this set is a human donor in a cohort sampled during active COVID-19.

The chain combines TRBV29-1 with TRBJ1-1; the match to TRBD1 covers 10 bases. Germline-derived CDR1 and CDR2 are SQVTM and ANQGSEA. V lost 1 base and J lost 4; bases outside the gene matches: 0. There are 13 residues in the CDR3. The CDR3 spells CSVEGDRGTEAFF. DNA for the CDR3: TGCAGCGTTGAAGGGGACAGGGGCACTGAAGCTTTCTTT.

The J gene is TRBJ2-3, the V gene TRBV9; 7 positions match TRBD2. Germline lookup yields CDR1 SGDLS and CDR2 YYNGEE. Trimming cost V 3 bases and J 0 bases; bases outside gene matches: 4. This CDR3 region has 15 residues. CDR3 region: CASSAGTISTDTQYF. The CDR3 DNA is TGTGCCAGCAGCGCCGGGACTATAAGCACAGATACGCAGTATTTT.

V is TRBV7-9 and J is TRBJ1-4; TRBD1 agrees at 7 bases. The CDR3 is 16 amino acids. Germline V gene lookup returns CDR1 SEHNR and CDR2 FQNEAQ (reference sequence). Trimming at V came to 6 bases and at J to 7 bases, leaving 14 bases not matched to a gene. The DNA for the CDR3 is TGTGCCAGCAGAGACCTACGGGACAGAGGATCTGAAAAACTGTTTTTT. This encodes CASRDLRDRGSEKLFF.

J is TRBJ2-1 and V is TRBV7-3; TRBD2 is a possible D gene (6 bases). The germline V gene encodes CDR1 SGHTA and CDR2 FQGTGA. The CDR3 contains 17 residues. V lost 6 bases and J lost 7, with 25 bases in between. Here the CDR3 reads CASSPRGVAGTQNEQFF. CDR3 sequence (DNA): TGTGCCAGCAGTCCCCGAGGGGTGGCGGGGACGCAAAATGAGCAGTTCTTC.

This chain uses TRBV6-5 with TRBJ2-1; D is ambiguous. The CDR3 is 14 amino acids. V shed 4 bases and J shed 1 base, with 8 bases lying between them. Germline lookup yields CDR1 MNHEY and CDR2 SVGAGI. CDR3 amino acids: CASSLVVSYNEQFF. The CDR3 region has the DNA TGTGCCAGCAGTTTAGTCGTATCCTACAATGAGCAGTTCTTC.

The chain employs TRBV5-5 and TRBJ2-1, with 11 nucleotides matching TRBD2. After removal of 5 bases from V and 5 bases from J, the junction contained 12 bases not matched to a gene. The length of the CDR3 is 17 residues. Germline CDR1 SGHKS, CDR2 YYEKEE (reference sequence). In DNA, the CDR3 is TGTGCCAGCAGTCGCTCACCCTTAGCGGGGGGGGACAATGAGCAGTTCTTC. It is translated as CASSRSPLAGGDNEQFF.

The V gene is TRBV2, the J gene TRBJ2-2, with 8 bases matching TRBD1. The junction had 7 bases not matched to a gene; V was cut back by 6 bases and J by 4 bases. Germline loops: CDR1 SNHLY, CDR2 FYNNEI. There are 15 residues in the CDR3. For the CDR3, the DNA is TGTGCCAGCAGCCAGGGACAGGTCGGCACCGGGGAGCTGTTTTTT. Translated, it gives CASSQGQVGTGELFF.

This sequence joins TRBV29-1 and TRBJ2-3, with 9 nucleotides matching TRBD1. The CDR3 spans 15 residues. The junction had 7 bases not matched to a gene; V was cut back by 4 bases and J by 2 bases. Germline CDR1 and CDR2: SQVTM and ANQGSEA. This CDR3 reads CSVGVRTGVTDTQYF. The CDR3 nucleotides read TGCAGCGTTGGGGTGAGGACAGGGGTCACAGATACGCAGTATTTT.

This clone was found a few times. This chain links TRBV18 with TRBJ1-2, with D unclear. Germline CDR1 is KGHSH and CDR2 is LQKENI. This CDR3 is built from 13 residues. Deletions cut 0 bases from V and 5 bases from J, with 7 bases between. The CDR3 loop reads CASSPPGGYGYTF. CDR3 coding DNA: TGTGCCAGCTCACCACCGGGAGGGTATGGCTACACCTTC. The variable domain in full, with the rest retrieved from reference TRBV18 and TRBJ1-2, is NAGVMQNPRHLVRRRGQEARLRCSPMKGHSHVYWYRQLPEEGLKFMVYLQKENIIDESGMPKERFSAEFPKEGPSILRIQQVVRGDSAAYFCASSPPGGYGYTFGSGTRLTVV.

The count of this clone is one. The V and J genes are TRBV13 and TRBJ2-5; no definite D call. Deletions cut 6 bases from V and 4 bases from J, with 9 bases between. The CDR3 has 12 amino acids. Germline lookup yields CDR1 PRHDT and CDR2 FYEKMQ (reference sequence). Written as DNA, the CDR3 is TGTGCCAGCAGTCGCACATCAGAGACCCAGTACTTC. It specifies CASSRTSETQYF. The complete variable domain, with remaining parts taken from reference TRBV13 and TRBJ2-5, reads AAGVIQSPRHLIKEKRETATLKCYPIPRHDTVYWYQQGPGQDPQFLISFYEKMQSDKGSIPDRFSAQQFSDYHSELNMSSLELGDSALYFCASSRTSETQYFGPGTRLLVL.

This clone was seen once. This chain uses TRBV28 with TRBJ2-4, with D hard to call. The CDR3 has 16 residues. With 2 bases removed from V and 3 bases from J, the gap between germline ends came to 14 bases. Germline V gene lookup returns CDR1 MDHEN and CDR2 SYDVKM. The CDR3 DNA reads TGTGCCAGCAGTTTACAGTACGTACAACACAAAAACATTCAGTACTTC. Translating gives CASSLQYVQHKNIQYF.

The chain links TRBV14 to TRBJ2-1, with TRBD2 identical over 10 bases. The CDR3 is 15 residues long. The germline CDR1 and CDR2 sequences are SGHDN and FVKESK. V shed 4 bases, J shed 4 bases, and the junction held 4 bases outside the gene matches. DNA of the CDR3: TGTGCCAGCAGCCGTCTAGCGGGGGTATACAATGAGCAGTTCTTC. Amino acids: CASSRLAGVYNEQFF.

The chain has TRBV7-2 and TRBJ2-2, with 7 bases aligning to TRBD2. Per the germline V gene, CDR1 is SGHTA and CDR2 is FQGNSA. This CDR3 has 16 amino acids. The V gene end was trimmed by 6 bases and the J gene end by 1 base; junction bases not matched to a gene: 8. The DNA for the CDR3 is TGTGCCAGCAGGGGTCAGCCGGGGGGGAACACCGGGGAGCTGTTTTTT. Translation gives CASRGQPGGNTGELFF.

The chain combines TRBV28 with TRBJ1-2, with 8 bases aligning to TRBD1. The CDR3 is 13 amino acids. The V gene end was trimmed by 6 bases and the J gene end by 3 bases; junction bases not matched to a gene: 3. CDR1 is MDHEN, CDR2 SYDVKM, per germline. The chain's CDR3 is CASSPTGDYGYTF. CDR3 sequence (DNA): TGTGCCAGCAGCCCGACAGGGGACTATGGCTACACCTTC.

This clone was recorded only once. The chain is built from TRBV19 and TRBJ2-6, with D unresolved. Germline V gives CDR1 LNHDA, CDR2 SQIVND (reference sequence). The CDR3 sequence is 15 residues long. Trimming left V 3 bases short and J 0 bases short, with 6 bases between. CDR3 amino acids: CASSIYSSGANVLTF. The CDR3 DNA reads TGTGCCAGTAGTATCTACAGCTCTGGGGCCAACGTCCTGACTTTC.

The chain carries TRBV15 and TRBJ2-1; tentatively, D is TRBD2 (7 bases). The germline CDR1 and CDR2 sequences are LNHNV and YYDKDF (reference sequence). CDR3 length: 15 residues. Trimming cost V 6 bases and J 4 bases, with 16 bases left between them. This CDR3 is CATSKPRGAYNEQFF. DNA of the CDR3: TGTGCCACCAGTAAACCTCGGGGGGCATACAATGAGCAGTTCTTC.

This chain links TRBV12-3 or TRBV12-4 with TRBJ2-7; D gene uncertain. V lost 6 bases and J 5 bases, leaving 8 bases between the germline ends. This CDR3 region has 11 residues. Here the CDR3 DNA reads TGTGCCAGCAGCCTTAGAGACGAGCAGTACTTC. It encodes CASSLRDEQYF.

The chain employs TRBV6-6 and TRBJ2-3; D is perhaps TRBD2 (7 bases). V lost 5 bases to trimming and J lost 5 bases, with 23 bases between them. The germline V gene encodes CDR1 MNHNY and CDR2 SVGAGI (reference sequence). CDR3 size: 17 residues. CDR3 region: CASSPMDSGEHEDTQYF. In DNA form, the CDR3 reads TGTGCCAGCAGTCCTATGGACAGCGGGGAACACGAAGATACGCAGTATTTT.

CDR3 protein: CASSGGLASYNEQFF. The CDR3, as DNA: TGTGCCAGCAGTGGGGGACTAGCGAGTTACAATGAGCAGTTCTTC. The V and J genes are TRBV2 and TRBJ2-1, with 10 bases identical to TRBD2. The CDR3 sequence is 15 residues long. V lost 4 bases to trimming and J lost 4 bases; unmatched junction nucleotides: 4. Germline V gives CDR1 SNHLY, CDR2 FYNNEI.

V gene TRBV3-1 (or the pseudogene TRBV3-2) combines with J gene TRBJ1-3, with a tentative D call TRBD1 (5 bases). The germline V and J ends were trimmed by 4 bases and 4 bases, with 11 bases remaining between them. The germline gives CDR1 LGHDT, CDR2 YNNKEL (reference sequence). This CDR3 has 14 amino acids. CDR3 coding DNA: TGTGCCAGCAGCCCCACCCAGGGCGGAAACACCATATATTTT. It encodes CASSPTQGGNTIYF.